A selection of T cell receptor beta chains follows, all from one sample in a study of T cells expressing NK-cell markers. TCRdb reprocessed the 5' RACE reads and reports one entry per CDR3 protein, with no DNA. This sample contains over 200,000 distinct CDR3 sequences. The specimen sequenced was blood T cells: a sorted CD56 or NKG2C T cell subset, CD4+ or CD8+ T cells, or bulk PBMC T cells (not recorded which). The receptors originated from a man between 18 and 29 years old in good health. The CDR3 runs from the conserved cysteine through the conserved F or W. Fields, in order: CDR3 protein, J gene, V gene.

CDR3aa: CASSLSQGDIIQYF
j_gene: TRBJ2-4
v_gene: TRBV12-3/TRBV12-4

CDR3aa: CATSGSGSYEQYF
j_gene: TRBJ2-7
v_gene: TRBV24-1

CDR3aa: CATSDPGPLPYNEQFF
j_gene: TRBJ2-1
v_gene: TRBV24-1

CDR3aa: CSARPPQTYGYTF
j_gene: TRBJ1-2
v_gene: TRBV29-1

CDR3aa: CASSLGQGFTDTQYF
j_gene: TRBJ2-3
v_gene: TRBV27

CDR3aa: CASSQDSRLYNEQFF
j_gene: TRBJ2-1
v_gene: TRBV4-3

CDR3aa: CASSLLYQGEQYF
j_gene: TRBJ2-7
v_gene: TRBV7-2

CDR3aa: CASSTGTISHEQFF
j_gene: TRBJ2-1
v_gene: TRBV6-1

CDR3aa: CASKDQGSGYGYTF
j_gene: TRBJ1-2
v_gene: TRBV6-1

CDR3aa: CASSDRDGSSYNEQFF
j_gene: TRBJ2-1
v_gene: TRBV6-2/TRBV6-3

CDR3aa: CASSFRATNEKLFF
j_gene: TRBJ1-4
v_gene: TRBV12-3/TRBV12-4

CDR3aa: CASSAKGVQNTEAFF
j_gene: TRBJ1-1
v_gene: TRBV7-3

CDR3aa: CASSFSSNQPQHF
j_gene: TRBJ1-5
v_gene: TRBV12-3/TRBV12-4

CDR3aa: CASSPVEMGTQYF
j_gene: TRBJ2-5
v_gene: TRBV18

CDR3aa: CASSSLGGDSNQPQHF
j_gene: TRBJ1-5
v_gene: TRBV5-5

CDR3aa: CASSRVHERAFF
j_gene: TRBJ2-1
v_gene: TRBV12-3/TRBV12-4

CDR3aa: CASSLESVSYEQYF
j_gene: TRBJ2-7
v_gene: TRBV5-6

CDR3aa: CASSPGTSGRSETQYF
j_gene: TRBJ2-5
v_gene: TRBV12-3/TRBV12-4

CDR3aa: CASSSSPGLESRNEQFF
j_gene: TRBJ2-1
v_gene: TRBV5-4

CDR3aa: CASSPPMGMNTEAFF
j_gene: TRBJ1-1
v_gene: TRBV18

CDR3aa: CASSQAGVLEAFF
j_gene: TRBJ1-1
v_gene: TRBV28

CDR3aa: CAISGGSHTIYF
j_gene: TRBJ1-3
v_gene: TRBV10-3

CDR3aa: CASRRQKGWETQYF
j_gene: TRBJ2-5
v_gene: TRBV6-1

CDR3aa: CASSLLWRDGRNEQFF
j_gene: TRBJ2-1
v_gene: TRBV28

CDR3aa: CASSYPRLAGGELFF
j_gene: TRBJ2-2
v_gene: TRBV5-6

CDR3aa: CASSLETGSETQYF
j_gene: TRBJ2-5
v_gene: TRBV12-3/TRBV12-4

CDR3aa: CATMAANYGYTF
j_gene: TRBJ1-2
v_gene: TRBV3-1

CDR3aa: CASTSIRGSNEQFF
j_gene: TRBJ2-1
v_gene: TRBV27

CDR3aa: CASSLWHKDRGWETQYF
j_gene: TRBJ2-5
v_gene: TRBV7-8

CDR3aa: CSVLPVAGGAGYGYTF
j_gene: TRBJ1-2
v_gene: TRBV29-1

CDR3aa: CASTTSGSYEQYF
j_gene: TRBJ2-7
v_gene: TRBV27

CDR3aa: CASSLTSEQYF
j_gene: TRBJ2-7
v_gene: TRBV12-3/TRBV12-4

CDR3aa: CASSSLEGGRAGTQYF
j_gene: TRBJ2-3
v_gene: TRBV5-4

CDR3aa: CASSLGPGSSGNTIYF
j_gene: TRBJ1-3
v_gene: TRBV7-9

CDR3aa: CATSSELPTLAKNIQYF
j_gene: TRBJ2-4
v_gene: TRBV15

CDR3aa: CASSSHLGGVSTGELFF
j_gene: TRBJ2-2
v_gene: TRBV12-3/TRBV12-4

CDR3aa: CSASLPGADEKLFF
j_gene: TRBJ1-4
v_gene: TRBV20-1

CDR3aa: CASSLELAGVNEQFF
j_gene: TRBJ2-1
v_gene: TRBV7-8

CDR3aa: CASSRQGIRNQPQHF
j_gene: TRBJ1-5
v_gene: TRBV6-1

CDR3aa: CASSPGRQGAMNTEAFF
j_gene: TRBJ1-1
v_gene: TRBV18

CDR3aa: CASSQGRVNQPQHF
j_gene: TRBJ1-5
v_gene: TRBV6-1

CDR3aa: CASSPSDRGRTYPYNEQFF
j_gene: TRBJ2-1
v_gene: TRBV5-1

CDR3aa: CASSLVQGVDTQYF
j_gene: TRBJ2-3
v_gene: TRBV7-8

CDR3aa: CASSRTGMSAEAFF
j_gene: TRBJ1-1
v_gene: TRBV11-1

CDR3aa: CASADSVSSYNEQFF
j_gene: TRBJ2-1
v_gene: TRBV6-1

CDR3aa: CASSPRSRASGNEQFF
j_gene: TRBJ2-1
v_gene: TRBV7-9

CDR3aa: CASSSRQGEGYNEQFF
j_gene: TRBJ2-1
v_gene: TRBV12-3/TRBV12-4

CDR3aa: CSVGGVGGPNIQYF
j_gene: TRBJ2-4
v_gene: TRBV29-1

CDR3aa: CASRTTSGRDNEQFF
j_gene: TRBJ2-1
v_gene: TRBV6-1

CDR3aa: CAISESMYGTTRRKQFF
j_gene: TRBJ2-1
v_gene: TRBV10-3

CDR3aa: CSVRLRGLGGNTIYF
j_gene: TRBJ1-3
v_gene: TRBV29-1

CDR3aa: CASSYLSGPEINNEQFF
j_gene: TRBJ2-1
v_gene: TRBV12-3/TRBV12-4